This TCR beta chain was profiled in a study of blood T cell repertoires in COVID-19. Study-wide background: Acute-phase and convalescent COVID-19 samples originated in the United States, Italy and Spain.

Repertoires were generated with immunoSEQ multiplex PCR, while TCRdb's copy carries only in-frame clones and drops some. The sample records roughly 220,000 clones, approximately 85% being singletons. J lost 9 bases, V lost 1 base, and 15 bases had no gene match. CDR3 length: 18 residues. Germline V lookup: CDR1 LGHNA, CDR2 YNFKEQ. The V call is TRBV4-2, the J call TRBJ1-6; 7 bases align to TRBD1. This clonotype was sampled from a man aged 45-65 years who had recovered from COVID-19. Sequencing was done on a sample of peripheral blood. CDR3 bases: TGTGCCAGCAGCCAAGTTATGCTGTTCGGGACAGACCCTTCACCCCTCCACTTT. It yields the protein CASSQVMLFGTDPSPLHF.